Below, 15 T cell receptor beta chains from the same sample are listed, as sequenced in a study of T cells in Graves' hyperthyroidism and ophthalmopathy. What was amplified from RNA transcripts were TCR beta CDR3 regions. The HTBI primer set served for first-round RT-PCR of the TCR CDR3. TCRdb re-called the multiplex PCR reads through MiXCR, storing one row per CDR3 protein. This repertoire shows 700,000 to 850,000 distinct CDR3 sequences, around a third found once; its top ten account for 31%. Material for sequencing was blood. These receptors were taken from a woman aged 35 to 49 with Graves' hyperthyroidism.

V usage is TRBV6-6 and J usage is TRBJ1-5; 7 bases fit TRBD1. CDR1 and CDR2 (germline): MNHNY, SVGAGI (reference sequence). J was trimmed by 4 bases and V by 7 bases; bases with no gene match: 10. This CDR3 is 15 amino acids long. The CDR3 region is CASKLRDSGNQPQHF. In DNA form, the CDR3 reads TGTGCCAGCAAACTCCGGGACAGTGGAAATCAGCCCCAGCATTTT.

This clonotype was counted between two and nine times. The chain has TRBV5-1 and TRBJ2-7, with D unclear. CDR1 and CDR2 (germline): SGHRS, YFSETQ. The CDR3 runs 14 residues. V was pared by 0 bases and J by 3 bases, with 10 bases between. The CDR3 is CASSLVTPNYEQYF. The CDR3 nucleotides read TGCGCCAGCAGCTTGGTAACGCCAAACTACGAGCAGTACTTC.

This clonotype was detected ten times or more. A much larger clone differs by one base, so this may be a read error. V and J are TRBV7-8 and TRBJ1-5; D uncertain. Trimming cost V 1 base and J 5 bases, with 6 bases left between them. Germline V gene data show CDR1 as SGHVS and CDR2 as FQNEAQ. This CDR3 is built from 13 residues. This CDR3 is CASSLGEDQPQHF. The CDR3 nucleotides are TGTGCCAGCAGCTTAGGGGAGGATCAGCCCCAGCATTTT.

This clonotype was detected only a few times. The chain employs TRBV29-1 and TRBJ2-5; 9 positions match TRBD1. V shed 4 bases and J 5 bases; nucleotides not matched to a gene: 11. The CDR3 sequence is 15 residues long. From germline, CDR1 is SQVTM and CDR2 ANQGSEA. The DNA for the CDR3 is TGCAGCGTTGCCGTAACAGGGGGCGCTTGGGAGACCCAGTACTTC. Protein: CSVAVTGGAWETQYF.

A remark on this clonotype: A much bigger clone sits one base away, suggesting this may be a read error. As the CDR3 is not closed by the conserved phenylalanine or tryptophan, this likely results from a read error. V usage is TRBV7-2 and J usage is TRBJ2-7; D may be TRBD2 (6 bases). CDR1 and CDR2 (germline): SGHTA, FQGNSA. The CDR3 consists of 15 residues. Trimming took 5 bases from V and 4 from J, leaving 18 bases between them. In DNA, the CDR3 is TGTGCCAGCAGCCCCGCCGGGGGAGCGCTATACGAGCAGTACCTC. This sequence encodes CASSPAGGALYEQYL.

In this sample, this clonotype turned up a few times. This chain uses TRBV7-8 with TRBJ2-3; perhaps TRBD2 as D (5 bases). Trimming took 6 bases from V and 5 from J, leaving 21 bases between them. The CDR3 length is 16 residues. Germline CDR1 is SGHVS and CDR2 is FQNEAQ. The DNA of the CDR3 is TGTGCCAGCAGACGGAGGCACTTAAGGTCCCAAGATACGCAGTATTTT. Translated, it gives CASRRRHLRSQDTQYF.

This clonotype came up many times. The CDR3 here is CASSPGLAAEQYF. DNA for the CDR3: TGTGCCAGCAGTCCCGGACTAGCGGCCGAGCAGTACTTC. The gene calls are TRBV12-3 or TRBV12-4 and TRBJ2-7; 10 bases fit TRBD2. V was pared by 5 bases and J by 6 bases, with 4 bases of the junction left unmatched. CDR3 length: 13 amino acids.

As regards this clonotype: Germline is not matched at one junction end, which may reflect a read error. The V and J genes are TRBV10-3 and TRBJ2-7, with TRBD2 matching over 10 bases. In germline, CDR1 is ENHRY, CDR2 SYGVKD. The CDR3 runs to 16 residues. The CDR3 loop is CASSYPSSGRAYEQYF. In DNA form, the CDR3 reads TGTGCCAGCAGTTACCCTTCCAGCGGGAGGGCCTACGAGCAGTACTTC.

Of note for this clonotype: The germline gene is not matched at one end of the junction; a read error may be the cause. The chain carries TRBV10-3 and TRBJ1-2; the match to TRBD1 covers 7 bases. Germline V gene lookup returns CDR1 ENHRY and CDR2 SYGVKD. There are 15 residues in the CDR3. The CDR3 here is CASSYRQGGSYGYTF. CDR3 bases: TGTGCCAGCAGTTACCGACAGGGTGGTTCCTATGGCTACACCTTC.

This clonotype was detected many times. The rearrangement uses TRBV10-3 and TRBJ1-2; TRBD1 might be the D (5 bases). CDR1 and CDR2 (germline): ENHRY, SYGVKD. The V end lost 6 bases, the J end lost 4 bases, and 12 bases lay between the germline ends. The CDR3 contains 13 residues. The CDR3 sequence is CAIRGEEAYGYTF. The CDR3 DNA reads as TGTGCCATCAGGGGGGAAGAGGCCTATGGCTACACCTTC.

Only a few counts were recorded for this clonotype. The CDR3 loop reads CASSPPRDYQETQYF. In DNA, the CDR3 is TGTGCCAGCAGTCCACCCCGGGACTACCAAGAGACCCAGTACTTC. This chain links TRBV2 with TRBJ2-5, with a possible D match to TRBD2 (6 bases). Germline V gives CDR1 SNHLY, CDR2 FYNNEI. Trimming took off 5 bases at V and 0 bases at J, with 13 bases between the two ends. The CDR3 consists of 15 residues.

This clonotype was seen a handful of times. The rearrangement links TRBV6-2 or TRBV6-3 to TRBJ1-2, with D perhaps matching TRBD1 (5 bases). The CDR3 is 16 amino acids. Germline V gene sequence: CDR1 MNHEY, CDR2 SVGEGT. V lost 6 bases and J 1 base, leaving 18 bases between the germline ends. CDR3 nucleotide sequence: TGTGCCAGCAGGCGGGGCGCAAAAGTTTTTAACTATGGCTACACCTTC. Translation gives CASRRGAKVFNYGYTF.

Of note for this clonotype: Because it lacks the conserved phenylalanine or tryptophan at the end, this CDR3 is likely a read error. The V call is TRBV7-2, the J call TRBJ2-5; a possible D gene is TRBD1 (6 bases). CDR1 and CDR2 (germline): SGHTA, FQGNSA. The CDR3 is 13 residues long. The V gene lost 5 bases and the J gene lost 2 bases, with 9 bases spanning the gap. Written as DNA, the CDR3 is TGTGCCAGCAGCGTGGGACATCAAGAGACCCAGTACCTC. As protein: CASSVGHQETQYL.

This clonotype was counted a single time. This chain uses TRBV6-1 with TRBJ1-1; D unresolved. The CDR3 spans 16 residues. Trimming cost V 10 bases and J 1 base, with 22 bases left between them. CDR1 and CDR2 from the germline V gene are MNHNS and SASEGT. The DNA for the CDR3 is TGTGCCACCCCCACCGGGAGAGTCGGGGAGAACACTGAAGCTTTCTTT. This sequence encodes CATPTGRVGENTEAFF.

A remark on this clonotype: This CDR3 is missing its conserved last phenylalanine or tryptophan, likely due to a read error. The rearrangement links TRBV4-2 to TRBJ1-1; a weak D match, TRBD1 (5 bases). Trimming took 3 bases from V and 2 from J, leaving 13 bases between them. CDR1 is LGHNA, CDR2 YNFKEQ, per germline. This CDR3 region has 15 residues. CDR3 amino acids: CASSHLRQGNTEAFS. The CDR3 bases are TGTGCCAGCAGCCACCTGAGGCAGGGAAACACTGAAGCTTTCTCT.